Below are 12 T cell receptor beta chains sequenced from a single sample in a study of T cells in women clearing cervical HPV infection. Only in-frame clones appear in the TCRdb table, and some are missing; sequencing was by immunoSEQ multiplex PCR. Listed are 20,000 to 25,000 clones; under 10% falls within the top ten. Sequencing used blood buffy coat. The receptors here all came from a woman aged 18-69 years with a cervical HPV16 infection that either progressed to CIN3+ or cleared (not recorded which).

Regarding this clone: The sequence runs out 3 residues before the end of the CDR3; the remainder is reconstructed from the germline J gene. The chain uses TRBV12-3 or TRBV12-4 and TRBJ2-1; the match to TRBD2 covers 7 bases. Unmatched junction bases numbered 3, after V lost 2 bases and J lost 8 bases. This CDR3 contains 13 residues. The part of the CDR3 DNA that was read is TGTGCCAGCAGTTTACAGCGGGGTGATGAG. Protein product: CASSLQRGDE. The whole CDR3 reads CASSLQRGDEQFF.

With regard to this clone: Read data end 3 residues before the CDR3 end; the end is taken from the germline J gene. The chain employs TRBV20-1 and TRBJ2-3, with 11 nucleotides matching TRBD2. Germline CDR1 and CDR2: DFQATT and SNEGSKA (reference sequence). CDR3 size: 14 residues. CDR3 DNA, as far as it was read: TGCAGTGCGCCCCAGAGAGTAGCGGGAGGGCCG. Its protein is CSAPQRVAGGP. In full, the CDR3 is CSAPQRVAGGPQYF.

Regarding this clone: The read finishes 3 residues shy of the CDR3 end, and the germline J gene is used to complete it. V usage is TRBV2 and J usage is TRBJ1-1; the D gene is possibly TRBD1 (6 bases). There are 14 residues in the CDR3. Germline CDR1 SNHLY, CDR2 FYNNEI. The chain's CDR3 is CASRLETGIGEAFF. The sequenced CDR3 bases are TGTGCCAGCAGACTCGAAACAGGGATCGGCGAA.

As regards this clone: From the germline J gene comes the end of the CDR3, since the read stops 3 residues before it. This chain joins TRBV30 and TRBJ1-3; D unresolved. The CDR3 consists of 14 residues. Germline V gives CDR1 GTSNPN, CDR2 SVGIG (reference sequence). The V and J ends lost 4 bases and 0 bases respectively, with 10 bases between them. The covered CDR3 bases are TGTGCCTGGACCGGCGGCTTCTCTGGAAACACC. Protein product: CAWTGGFSGNT. The whole CDR3 sequence reads CAWTGGFSGNTIYF. Full variable domain (outside the CDR3, taken from reference TRBV30 and TRBJ1-3): SQTIHQWPATLVQPVGSPLSLECTVEGTSNPNLYWYRQAAGRGLQLLFYSVGIGQISSEVPQNLSASRPQDRQFILSSKKLLLSDSGFYLCAWTGGFSGNTIYFGEGSWLTVV.

The CDR3 DNA, read in part, is TGCAGCGTTTTAGGCGGAAGCTCTGGAAACACC. As protein: CSVLGGSSGNT. The full CDR3 reads CSVLGGSSGNTIYF. The chain combines TRBV29-1 with TRBJ1-3; D call uncertain. The read finishes 3 residues shy of the CDR3 end, and the germline J gene is used to complete it. Between the trimmed V and J ends, which lost 5 bases and 0 bases, there was a span of 11 bases. Germline values: CDR1 SQVTM, CDR2 ANQGSEA. This CDR3 region has 14 residues.

CDR3 DNA, as far as it was read: TGCAGCGGCCAGAGCGGGAGCTCCTACAATGAG. It yields the protein CSGQSGSSYNE. The complete CDR3 protein is CSGQSGSSYNEQFF. This chain joins TRBV29-1 and TRBJ2-1; 8 nucleotides agree with TRBD2. The CDR3 end falls 3 residues outside the read, so it is completed with the germline J gene. The CDR3 contains 14 residues. Germline CDR1 is SQVTM and CDR2 is ANQGSEA. V shed 7 bases, J shed 0 bases, and the junction held 5 bases outside the gene matches.

A word on this clone: The read terminates 3 residues ahead of where the CDR3 ends, so the germline J gene completes it. The chain joins TRBV2 to TRBJ2-1; 7 nucleotides align to TRBD2. The trim removed 4 bases at V and 5 bases at J, leaving 8 bases unmatched. Germline V gene sequence: CDR1 SNHLY, CDR2 FYNNEI. The CDR3 spans 15 residues. The CDR3 protein is CASSGGWGGNNEQFF. The CDR3 bases that were read are TGTGCCAGCAGTGGAGGTTGGGGGGGTAACAATGAG.

Measured by frequency, this clone is medium-sized. The read ends 3 residues shy of where the CDR3 ends; the end is completed using the germline J gene. The chain recombines TRBV7-6 with TRBJ1-1; D gene uncertain. The V end was cut by 5 bases, the J end by 1 base, with 14 bases between. This CDR3 has 15 amino acids. Germline-derived CDR1 and CDR2 are SGHVS and FNYEAQ. CDR3 loop: CASSNSGRENTEAFF. CDR3 bases read: TGTGCCAGCAGCAACTCTGGTAGAGAGAACACTGAA. The whole variable domain, remainder taken from reference TRBV7-6 and TRBJ1-1, is GAGVSQSPRYKVTKRGQDVALRCDPISGHVSLYWYRQALGQGPEFLTYFNYEAQQDKSGLPNDRFSAERPEGSISTLTIQRTEQRDSAMYRCASSNSGRENTEAFFGQGTRLTVV.

Details on this clone: Read data end 3 residues before the CDR3 end; the end is taken from the germline J gene. The chain joins TRBV10-3 to TRBJ1-6; D might be TRBD1 (6 bases). Germline lookup yields CDR1 ENHRY and CDR2 SYGVKD. The CDR3 sequence is 15 residues long. V lost 7 bases and J lost 6, with 16 bases in between. Here the CDR3 reads CAINEGGQPNSPLHF. CDR3 DNA, as far as it was read: TGTGCCATCAACGAGGGGGGGCAGCCTAATTCACCC.

For this clone: The read is 3 residues too short to cover the CDR3 end, so that end is filled in from the germline J gene. V and J are TRBV7-2 and TRBJ2-7; 9 bases agree with TRBD2. CDR1 and CDR2 from the germline V gene are SGHTA and FQGNSA. The CDR3 is 14 amino acids. J was trimmed by 6 bases and V by 5 bases; bases with no gene match: 8. The CDR3 bases that were read are TGTGCCAGCAGCCTCGCGGGGGGGAATCGCGAG. Its protein product is CASSLAGGNRE. The whole CDR3 protein is CASSLAGGNREQYF.

The CDR3 loop is CSARVPGHPYGYTF. CDR3 bases read: TGCAGTGCTAGAGTACCGGGACATCCTTATGGC. The chain employs TRBV20-1 and TRBJ1-2, with D perhaps TRBD1 (6 bases). The CDR3 extends 3 residues past the end of the read, so its final part is completed from the germline J gene. V gave up 1 base and J gave up 5 bases, with 14 bases separating them. This CDR3 has 14 amino acids. Germline CDR1 DFQATT, CDR2 SNEGSKA (reference sequence).

On this clone: The read gets to within 3 residues of the CDR3 end, and the germline J gene fills in the rest. This chain links TRBV11-3 with TRBJ2-6, with TRBD1 matching 8 bases. Per germline, CDR1 SGHNT and CDR2 YENEEA. The ends lost 5 bases at V and 4 bases at J; junction bases unmatched: 4. This CDR3 region has 15 residues. CDR3 DNA, as far as it was read: TGTGCCAGCAGCCAGGGGGCTCCCGGGGCCAACGTC. Translated: CASSQGAPGANV. The entire CDR3 protein is CASSQGAPGANVLTF.